This record looks at one TCR beta chain sequence and its context. The V and J ends lost 10 bases and 2 bases, in that order; junction bases with no gene match: 14. The CDR3 sequence is 16 residues long. Germline V gene sequence: CDR1 MNHEY, CDR2 SVGEGT. Via MiXCR, TCRdb re-called the RT-PCR reads, giving one row per CDR3 protein. The sample records 550,000 to 750,000 distinct CDR3 sequences, 13% to 15% being singletons. Sequencing input: memory CD4+ T cells from blood. The source of this sequence is a female donor in good health, serving as a healthy control. This chain uses TRBV6-2 or TRBV6-3 with TRBJ2-7; 10 bases line up with TRBD1. CDR3 region: CATGVPGQGTTYEQYF. The CDR3, as DNA: TGTGCCACCGGAGTTCCGGGACAGGGGACAACCTACGAGCAGTACTTC.